These T cell receptor beta chains were read from a single sample in a study of beta chain features in type 1 diabetes. Clones were sequenced by immunoSEQ multiplex PCR, and TCRdb holds only the in-frame ones, with some missing. The sample has about 320,000 clones; approximately 14% are singletons. What was sequenced was central memory CD4+ T cells from blood. The receptors derive from a man aged 30-40 years in good health. The conserved cysteine and the conserved F or W are not part of the CDR3 here.

v_gene,CDR3aa
TRBV28,ASARGGGAQPQH
TRBV2,ASGQDRANYGYT
TRBV5-6,ASSLGTGLEQY
TRBV9,ASSEGTRIWDQY
TRBV4-3,ASSQDIGRAYNEQF
TRBV9,ASSVYQPQH
TRBV2,ASSGDRGTGELF
TRBV6-9,ASSQGASNQPQH
TRBV13,ASSLGSAGNLAINTGELF
TRBV2,ASTRDTEAYEQY
TRBV7-2,ASSRRVASRDGYT
TRBV7-2,ASSSGATDTQY
TRBV29-1,SVEGRGRGGIDTQY
TRBV6-1,ASSQGKTQY
TRBV27,ASSLKAQGTEAF
TRBV4-1,ASSQGNSGANVLT
TRBV15,ATSREGLAGSYNEQF
TRBV5-1,ASSLGKNIQY
TRBV5-6,ASSAGLYSTDTQY
TRBV29-1,SVDRAREYYGYT
TRBV14,ASSDLNSNYGYT
TRBV28,ASSLGGQGVRAF
TRBV7-2,ASRQSATNEKLF